The 7 T cell receptor beta chains below were found in one sample sequenced in a study of cytomegalovirus exposure and HLA in healthy donors. It was with 60 Vbeta and 13 Jbeta primers that the PCR ran. TCRdb's copy holds only in-frame clones and misses some; the assay was immunoSEQ multiplex PCR. The profile shows under 200,000 clones, 77% of them singletons. The specimen was PBMCs. The receptors here all came from a male donor in good health and CMV-seropositive.

This clone was observed a handful of times. J is TRBJ2-1 and V is TRBV4-1, with TRBD2 matching over 8 bases. V shed 6 bases, J shed 6 bases, and the junction held 7 bases outside the gene matches. This CDR3 is 14 amino acids long. CDR1 is MGHRA and CDR2 is YSYEKL in the germline V gene. CDR3 sequence reads: CASSSGGSLNEQFF. Written as DNA, the CDR3 is TGCGCCAGCAGTTCGGGGGGGTCTCTCAATGAGCAGTTCTTC.

This chain joins TRBV6-5 and TRBJ2-7; TRBD1 aligns across 8 bases. The germline CDR1 and CDR2 sequences are MNHEY and SVGAGI. The CDR3 is 14 residues long. V gave up 0 bases and J gave up 5 bases; unmatched junction bases: 3. CDR3 sequence reads: CASSYSRTGNEQYF. Here the CDR3 DNA reads TGTGCCAGCAGTTACTCCCGGACAGGGAACGAGCAGTACTTC.

The chain joins TRBV6-5 to TRBJ2-1, with TRBD2 identical over 8 bases. The CDR3 spans 15 residues. With V trimmed by 2 bases and J by 4 bases, 4 bases remained unmatched. Germline-derived CDR1 and CDR2 are MNHEY and SVGAGI. This CDR3 reads CASSYVLADYNEQFF. The CDR3 DNA reads TGTGCCAGCAGTTACGTACTAGCGGATTACAATGAGCAGTTCTTC.

The chain recombines TRBV7-2 with TRBJ1-6; 12 nucleotides align to TRBD1. Germline-derived CDR1 and CDR2 are SGHTA and FQGNSA. The length of the CDR3 is 16 residues. V lost 5 bases and J lost 9; bases outside the gene matches: 8. This CDR3 reads CASSTTGTGGVSPLHF. DNA for the CDR3: TGTGCCAGCAGCACCACCGGGACAGGGGGCGTTTCACCCCTCCACTTT.

This chain connects TRBV11-1 to TRBJ2-3, with 7 bases that match TRBD2. After removal of 0 bases from V and 3 bases from J, the junction contained 0 bases not matched to a gene. Germline V CDR1 and CDR2: SGHAT, FQDESV (reference sequence). The CDR3 spans 14 residues. CDR3 nucleotides: TGTGCCAGCAGCTTAGCGGGGGGGACAGATACGCAGTATTTT. This encodes CASSLAGGTDTQYF.

This chain links TRBV30 with TRBJ1-5; D remains ambiguous. CDR1 GTSNPN and CDR2 SVGIG come from the germline V gene (reference sequence). V was trimmed by 3 bases and J by 3 bases, leaving 9 bases between them. The CDR3 is made up of 13 amino acids. CDR3 nucleotide sequence: TGTGCCTGGAGCCGGTCCTCCAATCAGCCCCAGCATTTT. Its translation: CAWSRSSNQPQHF. The variable domain in full, completed from reference TRBV30 and TRBJ1-5, reads SQTIHQWPATLVQPVGSPLSLECTVEGTSNPNLYWYRQAAGRGLQLLFYSVGIGQISSEVPQNLSASRPQDRQFILSSKKLLLSDSGFYLCAWSRSSNQPQHFGDGTRLSIL.

The genes are TRBV2 and TRBJ1-1; a weak D match, TRBD1 (5 bases). CDR1 SNHLY and CDR2 FYNNEI come from the germline V gene. The V end lost 5 bases, the J end lost 5 bases, and 12 bases lay between the germline ends. The CDR3 loop spans 13 amino acids. The CDR3 reads CASSPGTGTEAFF. In DNA form, the CDR3 reads TGTGCCAGCAGTCCAGGGACTGGGACTGAAGCTTTCTTT.